Below are 8 T cell receptor beta chains sequenced from a single sample in a study of blood T cell repertoires in COVID-19 (dated by TCRdb to 2018 to 2021). The library relied on the immunoSEQ multiplex PCR assay. In its TCRdb copy, this immuneACCESS table keeps in-frame sequences only and misses some clones. Where compared with another copy, unresolved V genes explain less than half of these, and the others have no known cause. This sample is represented by approximately 64,000 clones; more than 65% of them were singletons. The ten largest clones represent about 0.87% of the sample. Sequenced: peripheral blood. The receptors come from a woman between 65 and 79 years old with acute or convalescent COVID-19.

This chain joins TRBV6-4 and TRBJ2-3; tentative D call: TRBD1 (6 bases). The CDR3 has 14 amino acids. V dropped 2 bases and J dropped 5 bases, with 11 bases sitting between them. The V gene's germline CDR1 is MRHNA and CDR2 SNTAGT. DNA of the CDR3: TGTGCCAGCAGTGACCACAGGGTGGGAGATACGCAGTATTTT. Its protein product is CASSDHRVGDTQYF.

V and J are TRBV10-3 and TRBJ2-5; 8 nucleotides agree with TRBD2. Germline CDR1 reads ENHRY; CDR2 reads SYGVKD. V trimming: 11 bases; J trimming: 2 bases; junction bases outside the gene matches: 4. There are 12 residues in the CDR3. The CDR3 loop reads CAAASGQETQYF. CDR3 nucleotide sequence: TGTGCCGCCGCTAGCGGGCAAGAGACCCAGTACTTC.

The chain has TRBV5-6 and TRBJ2-7; 7 bases align to TRBD1. The junction had 4 bases not matched to a gene; V was cut back by 3 bases and J by 1 base. The CDR3 sequence is 14 residues long. CDR1 is SGHDT and CDR2 is YYEEEE in the germline V gene. For the CDR3, the DNA is TGTGCCAGCAGCTCAAGGGGGCCGTCCTACGAGCAGTACTTC. It yields the protein CASSSRGPSYEQYF. The entire variable domain, with the rest obtained from reference TRBV5-6 and TRBJ2-7, is as follows: DAGVTQSPTHLIKTRGQQVTLRCSPKSGHDTVSWYQQALGQGPQFIFQYYEEEERQRGNFPDRFSGHQFPNYSSELNVNALLLGDSALYLCASSSRGPSYEQYFGPGTRLTVT.

The table lists this clone with a count of one. The V and J genes are TRBV21-1 and TRBJ1-2. TRBV21-1 is listed as a pseudogene. The CDR3 length is 17 residues. The CDR3 coding sequence is TGTGCCAGCACCCCCATTATAACGCGGGGGGCGAACTATGGCTACACCTTC. The encoded protein is CASTPIITRGANYGYTF.

The chain employs TRBV28 and TRBJ2-4; 12 bases line up with TRBD2. The CDR3 covers 16 residues. CDR1 and CDR2 (germline): MDHEN, SYDVKM. J was trimmed by 3 bases and V by 5 bases; bases with no gene match: 5. CDR3 residues: CASSPLAGGFKNIQYF. The CDR3 DNA reads as TGTGCCAGCAGTCCACTAGCGGGAGGATTCAAAAACATTCAGTACTTC.

The CDR3 region is CAWSVEENQPQHF. The CDR3 bases are TGTGCCTGGAGTGTGGAGGAGAATCAGCCCCAGCATTTT. The chain carries TRBV30 and TRBJ1-5, with no clear D. The CDR3 is 13 amino acids. V shed 0 bases and J shed 4 bases, with 7 bases lying between them. Germline-derived CDR1 and CDR2 are GTSNPN and SVGIG (reference sequence).

The chain links TRBV2 to TRBJ1-3; TRBD1 might be the D (5 bases). V lost 6 bases and J lost 1, with 10 bases in between. The CDR3 consists of 14 residues. CDR1 is SNHLY and CDR2 is FYNNEI in the germline V gene. This chain's CDR3 is CASRDTGSGNTIYF. DNA for the CDR3: TGTGCCAGCAGAGATACAGGTTCTGGAAACACCATATATTTT. Together with reference TRBV2 and TRBJ1-3, the CDR3 gives the full variable domain: EPEVTQTPSHQVTQMGQEVILRCVPISNHLYFYWYRQILGQKVEFLVSFYNNEISEKSEIFDDQFSVERPDGSNFTLKIRSTKLEDSAMYFCASRDTGSGNTIYFGEGSWLTVV.

This clone was counted between two and nine times. The genes are TRBV28 and TRBJ2-2; 7 bases are a match to TRBD1. With V trimmed by 4 bases and J by 7 bases, 12 bases remained unmatched. CDR3 length: 16 residues. Germline-derived CDR1 and CDR2 are MDHEN and SYDVKM. CDR3 region: CASSYPGTVGFGELFF. The CDR3 DNA reads TGTGCCAGCAGTTACCCCGGGACAGTAGGATTCGGGGAGCTGTTTTTT.